The 27 T cell receptor beta chains below all came from one sample that was sequenced in a study of cytomegalovirus exposure and HLA in healthy donors. With 60 Vbeta and 13 Jbeta primers, the PCR was carried out. The repertoire was sequenced with immunoSEQ multiplex PCR; TCRdb's copy has only in-frame clones and lacks some. The data show roughly 110,000 clones, roughly 76% seen once. The sample comprised PBMCs. The receptors come from a woman aged 40 to 55 in good health and CMV-seropositive.

The gene calls are TRBV27 and TRBJ2-7; no firm D call. Trimming removed 0 bases from V and 0 bases from J, with 15 bases in between. The germline V gene encodes CDR1 MNHEY and CDR2 SMNVEV (reference sequence). The CDR3 extends over 17 amino acids. CDR3 nucleotide sequence: TGTGCCAGCAGTTTATCTGGCCTAGTAAGAGCCTCCTACGAGCAGTACTTC. Protein product: CASSLSGLVRASYEQYF.

The chain couples TRBV2 to TRBJ1-1; the D gene is possibly TRBD1 (5 bases). The CDR3 length is 15 residues. The germline V gene encodes CDR1 SNHLY and CDR2 FYNNEI. V lost 6 bases to trimming and J lost 7 bases, with 21 bases between them. The CDR3 sequence is CASSKQVMTDLEAFF. The CDR3 DNA is TGTGCCAGCAGCAAACAGGTTATGACTGACCTTGAAGCTTTCTTT. Full variable domain (missing parts from reference TRBV2 and TRBJ1-1): EPEVTQTPSHQVTQMGQEVILRCVPISNHLYFYWYRQILGQKVEFLVSFYNNEISEKSEIFDDQFSVERPDGSNFTLKIRSTKLEDSAMYFCASSKQVMTDLEAFFGQGTRLTVV.

The chain links TRBV6-1 to TRBJ2-7; 9 bases are shared with TRBD1. Looked up from germline, CDR1 is MNHNS and CDR2 is SASEGT. V was pared by 11 bases and J by 3 bases, with 11 bases of the junction left unmatched. The CDR3 loop spans 14 amino acids. For the CDR3, the DNA is TGTGCCGGCTGTCGGGGGACAGGGTTCTACGAGCAGTACTTC. Translation: CAGCRGTGFYEQYF.

This clone was detected only once. The chain is built from TRBV6-1 and TRBJ2-3, with TRBD2 as a possible D gene (7 bases). Between the trimmed V and J ends, which lost 7 bases and 5 bases, there was a span of 19 bases. Germline V gene sequence: CDR1 MNHNS, CDR2 SASEGT. The CDR3 length is 15 residues. In DNA form, the CDR3 reads TGTGCCAGCATTCCCTCGGGGGGCCGAGGAGATACGCAGTATTTT. It translates to CASIPSGGRGDTQYF.

This clone was detected only once. V gene TRBV29-1 combines with J gene TRBJ2-7, with D unresolved. This CDR3 has 12 amino acids. Germline V CDR1 and CDR2: SQVTM, ANQGSEA. Trimming removed 4 bases at V and 2 bases at J, with 9 bases between. CDR3 DNA sequence: TGCAGCGTTGTCGGTCTTCCCTACGAGCAGTACTTC. Encoded protein: CSVVGLPYEQYF.

This sequence joins TRBV4-2 and TRBJ2-2, with 10 positions matching TRBD2. The CDR3 contains 17 residues. Germline loops: CDR1 LGHNA, CDR2 YNFKEQ. J was trimmed by 8 bases and V by 4 bases; bases with no gene match: 13. The CDR3 protein is CASSLLASGGLSGELFF. CDR3 sequence (DNA): TGTGCCAGCAGCCTCTTAGCTAGCGGGGGTCTAAGTGGGGAGCTGTTTTTT.

J is TRBJ1-4 and V is TRBV7-2; D unresolved. V gave up 8 bases and J gave up 0 bases, with 10 bases separating them. The CDR3 covers 14 residues. CDR1 SGHTA and CDR2 FQGNSA come from the germline V gene. CDR3 bases: TGTGCCAGCGGCCGTGGAGCAACTAATGAAAAACTGTTTTTT. Amino acid sequence: CASGRGATNEKLFF. Full variable domain (missing parts from reference TRBV7-2 and TRBJ1-4): GAGVSQSPSNKVTEKGKDVELRCDPISGHTALYWYRQSLGQGLEFLIYFQGNSAPDKSGLPSDRFSAERTGGSVSTLTIQRTQQEDSAVYLCASGRGATNEKLFFGSGTQLSVL.

The chain is built from TRBV2 and TRBJ2-7; 10 bases fit TRBD1. J gave up 2 bases and V 3 bases, and 10 bases lay outside the gene matches. The germline CDR1 and CDR2 sequences are SNHLY and FYNNEI. The CDR3 consists of 17 residues. Here the CDR3 reads CASSELTGGSPPYEQYF. The CDR3 DNA reads TGTGCCAGCAGTGAGCTGACAGGGGGCAGCCCTCCCTACGAGCAGTACTTC. The full variable domain, completed using reference TRBV2 and TRBJ2-7, is EPEVTQTPSHQVTQMGQEVILRCVPISNHLYFYWYRQILGQKVEFLVSFYNNEISEKSEIFDDQFSVERPDGSNFTLKIRSTKLEDSAMYFCASSELTGGSPPYEQYFGPGTRLTVT.

Worth noting for this clone: At one end, the junction sequence differs from germline, possibly due to a read error. The gene calls are TRBV18 and TRBJ2-3, with D possibly matching TRBD1 (6 bases). Germline V gives CDR1 KGHSH, CDR2 LQKENI. The CDR3 is 15 residues long. The CDR3 DNA reads as TGTGCCAGCTCAACACCAACAGGGCATGCAGATACGCAGTATTTT. This gives the protein CASSTPTGHADTQYF.

The chain joins TRBV4-1 to TRBJ2-1; the match to TRBD1 covers 7 bases. The CDR3 has 17 residues. CDR1 and CDR2 from the germline V gene are MGHRA and YSYEKL. J lost 0 bases, V lost 3 bases, and 8 bases had no gene match. The CDR3 DNA reads as TGCGCCAGCAGCCAGTCCCTTAGACAGGGCTCCTACAATGAGCAGTTCTTC. Protein sequence: CASSQSLRQGSYNEQFF.

V and J are TRBV29-1 and TRBJ2-3, with 10 bases identical to TRBD1. Looked up from germline, CDR1 is SQVTM and CDR2 is ANQGSEA. The junction had 6 bases not matched to a gene; V was cut back by 7 bases and J by 2 bases. The CDR3 is 14 amino acids. CDR3 bases: TGCAGCGCCGGACAGGGGGAACTCACAGATACGCAGTATTTT. Residues: CSAGQGELTDTQYF.

The J gene is TRBJ2-3, the V gene TRBV6-5, with D possibly matching TRBD2 (6 bases). The germline CDR1 and CDR2 sequences are MNHEY and SVGAGI. V was trimmed by 8 bases and J by 2 bases, leaving 14 bases between them. This CDR3 region has 14 residues. CDR3 amino acids: CASGWGTSTDTQYF. The DNA for the CDR3 is TGTGCCAGCGGATGGGGGACTTCCACAGATACGCAGTATTTT.

About this clone: One end of the junction does not line up with germline, which may come from a read error. The rearrangement links TRBV27 to TRBJ2-3; TRBD2 agrees at 11 bases. The CDR3 runs 14 residues. Germline V gives CDR1 MNHEY, CDR2 SMNVEV (reference sequence). The CDR3 protein is CASRVTSGADTQYF. CDR3 nucleotides: TGTGCCAGCCGAGTGACTAGCGGGGCAGACACGCAGTATTTT.

This chain connects TRBV2 to TRBJ2-6, with TRBD1 matching over 11 bases. The V segment lost 2 bases and the J segment 2 bases; nucleotides outside the gene matches: 2. Looked up from germline, CDR1 is SNHLY and CDR2 is FYNNEI. There are 17 residues in the CDR3. The CDR3 nucleotides read TGTGCCAGCAGTGAACTGGACAGGGGGCCTGGGGCCAACGTCCTGACTTTC. Its protein product is CASSELDRGPGANVLTF.

For this clone: Other DNA variants within this sample encode the same CDR3. The rearrangement joins TRBV5-1 to TRBJ2-3; TRBD2 matches 8 bases. The CDR3 sequence is 15 residues long. CDR1 SGHRS and CDR2 YFSETQ come from the germline V gene. Unmatched junction bases numbered 2, after V lost 2 bases and J lost 0 bases. This CDR3 reads CASSLLAGSTDTQYF. CDR3 nucleotide sequence: TGCGCCAGCAGCTTATTAGCGGGGAGCACAGATACGCAGTATTTT.

This sequence joins TRBV5-1 and TRBJ2-7, with a weak D call TRBD1 (6 bases). The CDR3 sequence is 12 residues long. Germline V gene sequence: CDR1 SGHRS, CDR2 YFSETQ. V was pared by 4 bases and J by 13 bases, with 18 bases between. DNA of the CDR3: TGCGCCAGCAGCACCTCGACAGGTCGCTATTACTTC. Its protein product is CASSTSTGRYYF.

The chain links TRBV11-3 to TRBJ1-1; D is unclear. The CDR3 sequence is 14 residues long. Germline V gene data show CDR1 as SGHNT and CDR2 as YENEEA. With 1 base removed from V and 4 bases from J, the gap between germline ends came to 10 bases. The CDR3 here is CASSLGEMSTEAFF. In DNA, the CDR3 is TGTGCCAGCAGCTTAGGTGAAATGAGCACTGAAGCTTTCTTT.

This clone was seen only a few times. The chain carries TRBV30 and TRBJ2-5; 9 bases map to TRBD2. The CDR3 runs 16 residues. Trimming removed 0 bases from V and 3 bases from J; junction bases left unmatched: 8. Per germline, CDR1 GTSNPN and CDR2 SVGIG (reference sequence). The CDR3 reads CAWSVLRLAGKETQYF. The DNA for the CDR3 is TGTGCCTGGAGTGTACTGAGGCTAGCGGGGAAAGAGACCCAGTACTTC.

The chain joins TRBV11-3 to TRBJ2-7; unclear D gene. Germline V gene sequence: CDR1 SGHNT, CDR2 YENEEA. V was trimmed by 3 bases and J by 3 bases, leaving 12 bases between them. The CDR3 spans 14 residues. The chain's CDR3 is CASSLAEICYEQYF. The DNA of the CDR3 is TGTGCCAGCAGCTTGGCAGAAATTTGCTACGAGCAGTACTTC.

This clone was detected only once. J is TRBJ1-3 and V is TRBV27; TRBD1 matches at 7 bases. The V and J ends lost 5 bases and 2 bases, in that order; junction bases with no gene match: 3. The CDR3 extends over 14 amino acids. Looked up from germline, CDR1 is MNHEY and CDR2 is SMNVEV (reference sequence). CDR3 sequence (DNA): TGTGCCAGCAGTAACACAGGGGCTGGAAACACCATATATTTT. Amino acids: CASSNTGAGNTIYF.

J is TRBJ2-7 and V is TRBV11-2, with TRBD1 as a possible D gene (7 bases). Germline lookup yields CDR1 SGHAT and CDR2 FQNNGV. Trimming stripped 6 bases from V and 3 bases from J, with 18 bases between. This CDR3 region has 15 residues. In DNA, the CDR3 is TGTGCCAGCAGGTCCCGCCCGCAGGGGGGCTACGAGCAGTACTTC. This translates into CASRSRPQGGYEQYF. Variable domain in full (rest from reference TRBV11-2 and TRBJ2-7): EAGVAQSPRYKIIEKRQSVAFWCNPISGHATLYWYQQILGQGPKLLIQFQNNGVVDDSQLPKDRFSAERLKGVDSTLKIQPAKLEDSAVYLCASRSRPQGGYEQYFGPGTRLTVT.

The chain combines TRBV30 with TRBJ2-5, with 9 bases aligning to TRBD2. This CDR3 has 14 amino acids. Germline values: CDR1 GTSNPN, CDR2 SVGIG (reference sequence). V dropped 0 bases and J dropped 6; count of bases not matched to a gene: 5. CDR3 sequence reads: CAWSVSGLAQTQYF. The CDR3 nucleotides are TGTGCCTGGAGTGTATCCGGACTAGCGCAGACCCAGTACTTC.

The chain carries TRBV6-1 and TRBJ2-3; D not certain. Looked up from germline, CDR1 is MNHNS and CDR2 is SASEGT. The CDR3 spans 13 residues. Deletions cut 10 bases from V and 3 bases from J, with 14 bases between. CDR3 sequence reads: CATTGSPTDTQYF. DNA of the CDR3: TGTGCCACCACCGGGTCCCCGACAGATACGCAGTATTTT.

V and J are TRBV5-1 and TRBJ2-7, with 8 bases that match TRBD1. This CDR3 spans 14 amino acids. J gave up 3 bases and V 4 bases, and 6 bases lay outside the gene matches. Germline CDR1 is SGHRS and CDR2 is YFSETQ. The CDR3 reads CASSTGTGDYEQYF. CDR3 coding DNA: TGCGCCAGCAGCACGGGGACAGGCGACTACGAGCAGTACTTC.

The gene calls are TRBV19 and TRBJ2-5; the D gene is possibly TRBD1 (6 bases). This CDR3 has 14 amino acids. Germline loops: CDR1 LNHDA, CDR2 SQIVND (reference sequence). With 1 base removed from V and 5 bases from J, the gap between germline ends came to 11 bases. For the CDR3, the DNA is TGTGCCAGTAGTATAGGGACAGCTTCGGAGACCCAGTACTTC. Residues: CASSIGTASETQYF.

The gene calls are TRBV6-5 and TRBJ2-5; D is ambiguous. This CDR3 is 11 amino acids long. V lost 4 bases to trimming and J lost 5 bases, with 5 bases between them. Germline V gives CDR1 MNHEY, CDR2 SVGAGI. The CDR3, as DNA: TGTGCCAGCAGTTCCGGGGAGACCCAGTACTTC. Translating it yields CASSSGETQYF.

This chain links TRBV5-1 with TRBJ1-4; D is perhaps TRBD1 (5 bases). Trimming stripped 4 bases from V and 8 bases from J, with 18 bases between. Germline V CDR1 and CDR2: SGHRS, YFSETQ. The CDR3 spans 15 residues. This chain's CDR3 is CASSLINPGGEKLFF. The CDR3 nucleotides are TGCGCCAGCAGCCTGATTAATCCTGGGGGGGAAAAACTGTTTTTT.